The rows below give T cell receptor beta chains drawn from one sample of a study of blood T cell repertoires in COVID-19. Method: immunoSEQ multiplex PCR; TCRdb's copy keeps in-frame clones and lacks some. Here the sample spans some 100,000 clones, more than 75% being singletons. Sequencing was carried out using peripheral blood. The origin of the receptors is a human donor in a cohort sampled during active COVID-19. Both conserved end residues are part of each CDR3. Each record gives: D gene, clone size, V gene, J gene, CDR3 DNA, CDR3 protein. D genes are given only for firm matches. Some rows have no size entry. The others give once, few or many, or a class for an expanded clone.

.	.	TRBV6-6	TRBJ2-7	TGTGCCAGCAGTCTACAGGGCACATCAAACTACGAGCAGTACTTC	CASSLQGTSNYEQYF
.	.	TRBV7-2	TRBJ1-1	TGTGCCAGCAGCCCCTTCGGGGGGCGGGTAACTGAAGCTTTCTTT	CASSPFGGRVTEAFF
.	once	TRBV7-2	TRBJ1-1	TGTGCCAGCAGCCGAATCCGGGACACTGAAGCTTTCTTT	CASSRIRDTEAFF
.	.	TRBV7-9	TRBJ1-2	TGTGCCAGCAGCCCCGGCGGGGAAGATCGCGGCTATGGCTACACCTTC	CASSPGGEDRGYGYTF
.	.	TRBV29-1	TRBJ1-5	TGCAGTGCGGCCTTCGACAGTAGCAATCAGCCCCAGCATTTT	CSAAFDSSNQPQHF
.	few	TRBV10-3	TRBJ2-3	TGTGCCATCAGCGCCGGGACTCCCCCTAGCACAGATACGCAGTATTTT	CAISAGTPPSTDTQYF
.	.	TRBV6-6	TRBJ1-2	TGTGCCAGCAGTACAGATTCAACAGGGAAGGCCTATGGCTACACCTTC	CASSTDSTGKAYGYTF
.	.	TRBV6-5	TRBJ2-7	TGTGCCAGCAGTTACGGTCAGGGGAAACACGAGCAGTACTTC	CASSYGQGKHEQYF
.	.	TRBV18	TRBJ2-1	TGTGCCAGCTCACCACCGGGAGTGGGAGGATCTTTACGTGAGCAGTTCTTC	CASSPPGVGGSLREQFF
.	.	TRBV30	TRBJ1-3	TGTGCCTGGAGTGTTGGCCTAGAGTCAAACACCATATATTTT	CAWSVGLESNTIYF
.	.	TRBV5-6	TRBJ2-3	TGTGCCAGCTTGCGGGACCAACGCACAGATACGCAGTATTTT	CASLRDQRTDTQYF
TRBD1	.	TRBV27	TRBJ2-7	TGTGCCAGCAGTTTATTAGGACAGGGGCACTACGAGCAGTACTTC	CASSLLGQGHYEQYF
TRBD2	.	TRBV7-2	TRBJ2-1	TGTGCCAGCAGCCCTCAGCGGGATAGCTCCTACAATGAGCAGTTCTTC	CASSPQRDSSYNEQFF
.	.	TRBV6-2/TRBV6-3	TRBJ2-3	TGTGCCAGCAGTCATCCGGGAGACAGGGTCGGCTATTTT	CASSHPGDRVGYF
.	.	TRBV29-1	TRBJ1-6	TGCAGCGTTCGACACGGGGAGGGAAATTCACCCCTCCACTTT	CSVRHGEGNSPLHF
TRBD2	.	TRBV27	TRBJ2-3	TGTGCCAGCAGCCCCTGGCTAGCGGGATCCGATACGCAGTATTTT	CASSPWLAGSDTQYF
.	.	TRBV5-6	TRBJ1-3	TGTGCCAGCAGCTATGGACAGTCTGGAAACACCATATATTTT	CASSYGQSGNTIYF
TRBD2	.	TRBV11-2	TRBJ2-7	TGTGCCAGCAGCGCGGGGCTAGCGGGAGGGGAGCAGTACTTC	CASSAGLAGGEQYF